Listed below are T cell receptor beta chains from one sample, sequenced in a study of T cell responses to AZD1222 COVID-19 vaccine. Clones were sequenced by immunoSEQ multiplex PCR, and TCRdb holds only the in-frame ones, with some missing. Of 150,000 or so clones in the sample, 75% to 85% were seen once. The starting material was peripheral blood, obtained on day 0 of MenACWY control vaccination. Receptors were obtained from an adult in good health. The CDR3 runs from the conserved cysteine through the conserved F or W. D genes are given only for firm matches. Clone size is given for some rows only: seen once, a few or many times, or a class if the clone is expanded.

V gene	J gene	clone size	D gene	CDR3 DNA	CDR3 protein
TRBV30	TRBJ2-5	.	.	TGTGCCAGCGGTCGGAGGCGCTCGCCGGGGGAGACCCAGTACTTC	CASGRRRSPGETQYF
TRBV3-1/TRBV3-2	TRBJ1-2	.	.	TGTGCCAGCAGCCAAGTCAAGGACCGGGGCTACACCTTC	CASSQVKDRGYTF
TRBV27	TRBJ1-6	.	.	TGTGCCAGCAGGCAGGGACACCTCTCTAATTCACCCCTCCACTTT	CASRQGHLSNSPLHF
TRBV12-3/TRBV12-4	TRBJ2-3	.	TRBD2	TGTGCCAGCAGTTTCGGGACTAGCGGGGGATCGTATTTT	CASSFGTSGGSYF
TRBV10-3	TRBJ1-2	.	TRBD1	TGTGCCATCAGTGAGCCCGACAGGGTTGGCTACACCTTC	CAISEPDRVGYTF
TRBV19	TRBJ2-2	.	TRBD1	TGTGCCAGTAGCAAGAAAGGGACAGGGGTGGTCGGGGAGCTGTTTTTT	CASSKKGTGVVGELFF
TRBV11-2	TRBJ2-1	few	.	TGTGCCAGCAGCTTAGAGGGAAGCTTCTACAATGAGCAGTTCTTC	CASSLEGSFYNEQFF
TRBV5-4	TRBJ2-7	.	TRBD1	TGTGCCAGCAGCTTAGGGACAGGGGCCTACGAGCAGTACTTC	CASSLGTGAYEQYF
TRBV5-4	TRBJ2-3	.	TRBD2	TGTGCCAGCAGCTTGGATGGGCGCCGCGGGGGGGCGTCGGGCACAGATACGCAGTATTTT	CASSLDGRRGGASGTDTQYF
TRBV3-1/TRBV3-2	TRBJ2-1	.	.	TGTGCCAGCAGCCAAGGGGGCCGAATAGAGTTCTTC	CASSQGGRIEFF
TRBV3-1/TRBV3-2	TRBJ2-1	.	.	TGTGCCAGCAGCCAAGATAGGTCGGTAGTGGGGGAGCAGTTCTTC	CASSQDRSVVGEQFF
TRBV6-1	TRBJ1-1	.	.	TGTGCCAGCAGTGTAGTTCGAAGAAGGTCCCCGAAGGACACTGAAGCTTTCTTT	CASSVVRRRSPKDTEAFF
TRBV3-1/TRBV3-2	TRBJ1-2	once	.	TGTGCCAGCAGCCAAGATCACAGCGATGGCTACACCTTC	CASSQDHSDGYTF
TRBV14	TRBJ2-3	.	.	TGTGCCAGCAGCCCGAATCGACTAGTCACACATACGCAGTATTTT	CASSPNRLVTHTQYF